One sample yielded the 10 T cell receptor beta chains listed below, sequenced in a study of T cell responses to AZD1222 COVID-19 vaccine. Using immunoSEQ multiplex PCR, the repertoire was profiled, and TCRdb retains in-frame clones only, with some absent. Of about 140,000 clones detected, 70% to 90% appear once; the ten largest clones hold about 4.5%. The sample here was peripheral blood, taken on day 0 of AZD1222 vaccination. The receptors derive from an adult in good health.

The rearrangement joins TRBV7-9 to TRBJ2-5; D is unclear. V was trimmed by 5 bases and J by 1 base, leaving 11 bases between them. Germline lookup yields CDR1 SEHNR and CDR2 FQNEAQ (reference sequence). The CDR3 consists of 14 residues. CDR3 in DNA: TGTGCCAGCAGCCAAGGACGGACCCAAGAGACCCAGTACTTC. As protein: CASSQGRTQETQYF.

The chain employs TRBV25-1 and TRBJ1-2, with D possibly matching TRBD1 (5 bases). V lost 6 bases, J lost 4 bases, and 15 bases lay in between. The CDR3 spans 14 residues. Germline-derived CDR1 and CDR2 are MGHDK and SYGVNS. The CDR3 DNA reads as TGTGCCAGCAGCGACCCAAGCAGGGTCTATGGCTACACCTTC. This gives the protein CASSDPSRVYGYTF.

The chain uses TRBV14 and TRBJ1-5, with D unresolved. Germline CDR1 reads SGHDN; CDR2 reads FVKESK. The CDR3 loop spans 16 amino acids. V was pared by 3 bases and J by 5 bases, with 17 bases between. The DNA of the CDR3 is TGTGCCAGCAGCCACCGTTCCCCCGCTCGCGATCAGCCCCAGCATTTT. Translating it yields CASSHRSPARDQPQHF.

The rearrangement uses TRBV28 and TRBJ2-5; 10 bases line up with TRBD2. The J segment lost 1 base and the V segment lost 1 base, leaving 3 bases of the junction unmatched. Germline lookup yields CDR1 MDHEN and CDR2 SYDVKM. There are 16 residues in the CDR3. DNA for the CDR3: TGTGCCAGCAGTTTATACGTAGCGGGAGGCCAAGAGACCCAGTACTTC. Amino acids: CASSLYVAGGQETQYF. The whole variable domain, filled in from reference TRBV28 and TRBJ2-5, reads DVKVTQSSRYLVKRTGEKVFLECVQDMDHENMFWYRQDPGLGLRLIYFSYDVKMKEKGDIPEGYSVSREKKERFSLILESASTNQTSMYLCASSLYVAGGQETQYFGPGTRLLVL.

V usage is TRBV28 and J usage is TRBJ2-1; 7 nucleotides agree with TRBD2. With V trimmed by 5 bases and J by 3 bases, 10 bases remained unmatched. CDR1 and CDR2 from the germline V gene are MDHEN and SYDVKM. The CDR3 totals 16 residues. CDR3 nucleotide sequence: TGTGCCAGCAGTCGTCGGTACGGGAGGCGCTACAATGAGCAGTTCTTC. Its protein product is CASSRRYGRRYNEQFF.

The gene calls are TRBV4-1 and TRBJ1-4; possibly TRBD1 for D (6 bases). The V and J ends lost 4 bases and 4 bases respectively, with 16 bases between them. CDR3 length: 16 amino acids. CDR1 and CDR2 from the germline V gene are MGHRA and YSYEKL. CDR3 protein: CASSPSPGHFNEKLFF. In nucleotides, the CDR3 is TGCGCCAGCAGCCCTAGTCCGGGACACTTTAATGAAAAACTGTTTTTT.

Only a few counts were recorded for this clone. The rearrangement uses TRBV7-9 and TRBJ1-6; 7 bases align to TRBD1. V trimming: 1 base; J trimming: 4 bases; junction bases outside the gene matches: 1. Germline CDR1 SEHNR, CDR2 FQNEAQ (reference sequence). The length of the CDR3 is 15 residues. The CDR3 here is CASSLGQGYNSPLHF. CDR3 in DNA: TGTGCCAGCAGCTTAGGACAGGGATATAATTCACCCCTCCACTTT.

The chain carries TRBV5-6 and TRBJ2-2; D unclear. The CDR3 is 16 amino acids. V was cut by 2 bases and J by 1 base, with 12 bases left in between. Germline assignment: CDR1 SGHDT and CDR2 YYEEEE. The CDR3 DNA reads as TGTGCCAGCAGCTTCAGGCGATGGGGGAACACCGGGGAGCTGTTTTTT. Translation: CASSFRRWGNTGELFF.

The rearrangement uses TRBV9 and TRBJ1-5; D is unresolved. The CDR3 extends over 9 amino acids. The germline gives CDR1 SGDLS, CDR2 YYNGEE. The CDR3 here is CTQNQPQHF. In nucleotides, the CDR3 is TGTACCCAAAATCAGCCCCAGCATTTT.

The chain carries TRBV6-5 and TRBJ1-2; 9 bases align to TRBD1. The CDR3 extends over 13 amino acids. The germline gives CDR1 MNHEY, CDR2 SVGAGI. V shed 7 bases and J 6 bases; nucleotides not matched to a gene: 6. The CDR3 DNA reads TGTGCCAGCACGGACAGGGGTGACCATGGCTACACCTTC. Its protein product is CASTDRGDHGYTF.